Each of the 10 T cell receptor beta chains below was sequenced from the same sample in a study of vaccination and CD4 T cells after COVID-19. Time point of the sample: late sampling 161 to 241 days after vaccination in three convalescent patients. Treatment noted: roughly nine-day PBMC culture with coronavirus spike peptide pools or control peptides (ViraFEST assay). Their target antigens are unknown. CD4+ T cells that had been cultured provided DNA sequenced with the Oncomine TCR Beta short-read assay. TCRdb used MiXCR to reprocess the PCR reads, holding one entry per CDR3 protein. The sample lists fewer than 25,000 distinct CDR3 sequences; 30% were seen once. Here the sequenced sample was CD4+ T cells from blood, cultured in vitro, taken about 7 months after SARS-CoV-2 vaccination. The source is a human donor who had recovered from COVID-19.

The genes are TRBV12-3 or TRBV12-4 and TRBJ2-7; weak D call: TRBD2 (5 bases). CDR3 length equals 14 residues. V lost 6 bases and J lost 2, with 14 bases in between. CDR3 DNA sequence: TGTGCCAGCAGCCCTGACATCGGGACCTACGAGCAGTACTTC. As protein: CASSPDIGTYEQYF.

This clonotype counts as medium-sized. This sequence joins TRBV27 and TRBJ1-1, with D possibly being TRBD1 (5 bases). The CDR3 has 15 residues. The germline V gene encodes CDR1 MNHEY and CDR2 SMNVEV (reference sequence). Trimming pared 5 bases from V and 5 bases from J, leaving 18 bases between. CDR3 protein: CASSARRGRDTEAFF. The DNA of the CDR3 is TGTGCCAGCAGTGCCAGGAGGGGAAGGGATACTGAAGCTTTCTTT.

The table lists this clonotype with a few counts. V and J are TRBV7-9 and TRBJ2-5; a weak D match, TRBD1 (5 bases). The CDR3 runs to 16 residues. The V and J ends lost 0 bases and 2 bases respectively, with 13 bases between them. Germline CDR1 is SEHNR and CDR2 is FQNEAQ (reference sequence). CDR3 residues: CASSLAGAGQQETQYF. The CDR3 DNA is TGTGCCAGCAGCTTAGCAGGGGCAGGGCAACAAGAGACCCAGTACTTC.

The gene calls are TRBV28 and TRBJ1-6; 10 bases fit TRBD1. The CDR3 length is 15 residues. Germline-derived CDR1 and CDR2 are MDHEN and SYDVKM. The ends lost 3 bases at V and 10 bases at J; junction bases unmatched: 6. The CDR3 spells CASSLRQGARSPLHF. CDR3 nucleotides: TGTGCCAGCAGTTTGAGACAGGGGGCGCGCTCACCCCTCCACTTT.

This clonotype was picked up a small number of times. This sequence joins TRBV7-9 and TRBJ1-2, with D possibly being TRBD1 (6 bases). V dropped 4 bases and J dropped 4 bases, with 19 bases sitting between them. CDR1 and CDR2 (germline): SEHNR, FQNEAQ (reference sequence). The CDR3 contains 16 residues. As DNA, the CDR3 is TGTGCCAGCAGCTACGGGGGCGGGACACCAGTCTATGGCTACACCTTC. Translating it yields CASSYGGGTPVYGYTF.

The chain combines TRBV27 with TRBJ1-1; D remains ambiguous. This CDR3 has 16 amino acids. The V end lost 8 bases, the J end lost 3 bases, and 22 bases lay between the germline ends. Per germline, CDR1 MNHEY and CDR2 SMNVEV (reference sequence). CDR3 loop: CASATRLGTVDTEAFF. DNA of the CDR3: TGTGCCAGCGCAACCCGACTGGGAACGGTGGACACTGAAGCTTTCTTT.

The gene calls are TRBV20-1 and TRBJ2-2, with D perhaps matching TRBD2 (6 bases). This CDR3 comprises 13 residues. The germline gives CDR1 DFQATT, CDR2 SNEGSKA (reference sequence). CDR3 DNA: TGCGGAGGGGCGCGGGCCGACACCGGGGAGCTGTTTTTT. This codes for CGGARADTGELFF.

This clonotype came up a few times. This chain uses TRBV6-1 with TRBJ1-2; TRBD1 might be the D (6 bases). This CDR3 is 16 amino acids long. Looked up from germline, CDR1 is MNHNS and CDR2 is SASEGT. V gave up 6 bases and J gave up 1 base, with 18 bases separating them. The CDR3 region is CASRKSGQGDNYGYTF. The DNA of the CDR3 is TGTGCCAGCAGGAAATCGGGACAAGGGGATAACTATGGCTACACCTTC.

The V call is TRBV25-1, the J call TRBJ2-6, with D unclear. Trimming took off 6 bases at V and 4 bases at J, with 10 bases between the two ends. CDR1 MGHDK and CDR2 SYGVNS come from the germline V gene. This CDR3 is 14 amino acids long. CDR3 residues: CASREARGANVLTF. The CDR3 DNA reads TGTGCCAGCAGAGAGGCGCGAGGGGCCAACGTCCTGACTTTC.

The chain carries TRBV28 and TRBJ1-1; 8 bases are shared with TRBD1. The CDR3 totals 17 residues. Per germline, CDR1 MDHEN and CDR2 SYDVKM. V lost 5 bases and J lost 4; bases outside the gene matches: 15. CDR3 DNA sequence: TGTGCCAGCAGTCCCGGGACAGGAAAGGGGTCTGGCACTGAAGCTTTCTTT. It specifies CASSPGTGKGSGTEAFF.